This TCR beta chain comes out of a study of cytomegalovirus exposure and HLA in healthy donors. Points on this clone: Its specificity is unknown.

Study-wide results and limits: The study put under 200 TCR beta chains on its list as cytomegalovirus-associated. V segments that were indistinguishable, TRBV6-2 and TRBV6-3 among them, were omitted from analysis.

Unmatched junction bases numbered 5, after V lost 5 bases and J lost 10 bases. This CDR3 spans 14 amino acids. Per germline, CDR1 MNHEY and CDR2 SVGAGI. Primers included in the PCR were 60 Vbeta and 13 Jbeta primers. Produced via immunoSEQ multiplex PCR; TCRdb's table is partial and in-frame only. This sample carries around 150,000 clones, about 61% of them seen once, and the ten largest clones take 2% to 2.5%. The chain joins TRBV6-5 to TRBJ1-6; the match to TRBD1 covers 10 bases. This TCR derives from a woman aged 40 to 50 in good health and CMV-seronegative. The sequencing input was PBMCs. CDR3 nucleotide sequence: TGTGCCAGCAGTATCCGGGACAGGGGATCACCCCTCCACTTT. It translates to CASSIRDRGSPLHF.